These 4 T cell receptor beta chains originate from one sample sequenced in a study of OX40 agonist ivuxolimab in advanced cancers. Some clones are missing from TCRdb's copy, which holds only in-frame ones; the method was immunoSEQ multiplex PCR. The sample records approximately 60,000 clones, approximately 80% being singletons. The sequences come from CD4+ or CD8+ T cells sorted from blood, collected in a trial of the OX40 agonist ivuxolimab. The receptors were sampled from an adult with an advanced solid tumor such as melanoma, head and neck, liver or kidney cancer.

The chain joins TRBV2 to TRBJ2-1; D possibly corresponds to TRBD2 (6 bases). The CDR3 has 12 amino acids. V shed 3 bases and J shed 11 bases, with 11 bases lying between them. Germline V CDR1 and CDR2: SNHLY, FYNNEI. The CDR3 DNA reads as TGTGCCAGCAGTGACCGGGGGAGGAAGCAGTTCTTC. Protein: CASSDRGRKQFF. Full variable domain (remainder filled in from reference TRBV2 and TRBJ2-1): EPEVTQTPSHQVTQMGQEVILRCVPISNHLYFYWYRQILGQKVEFLVSFYNNEISEKSEIFDDQFSVERPDGSNFTLKIRSTKLEDSAMYFCASSDRGRKQFFGPGTRLTVL.

This clone was detected once. Different DNA sequences within this sample yield the same CDR3. The V gene is TRBV18, the J gene TRBJ1-2; D is uncertain. With 1 base removed from V and 2 bases from J, the gap between germline ends came to 8 bases. The CDR3 has 14 residues. Germline V gene lookup returns CDR1 KGHSH and CDR2 LQKENI. CDR3 sequence (DNA): TGTGCCAGCTCACCACAGCGGGGAAACTATGGCTACACCTTC. It specifies CASSPQRGNYGYTF.

The chain links TRBV19 to TRBJ2-1; 9 bases line up with TRBD1. The CDR3 covers 14 residues. CDR1 is LNHDA, CDR2 SQIVND, per germline (reference sequence). Trimming removed 2 bases from V and 8 bases from J; junction bases left unmatched: 4. The CDR3 DNA follows: TGTGCCAGTAGTATAAGGGACAGGGATGATGAGCAGTTCTTC. Its protein product is CASSIRDRDDEQFF.

This clone has a handful of counts. The chain has TRBV6-6 and TRBJ1-6; 10 bases match TRBD1. The V gene's germline CDR1 is MNHNY and CDR2 SVGAGI (reference sequence). Losses at the gene ends were 8 bases for V and 8 bases for J; bases not matched to a gene: 12. CDR3 length: 16 amino acids. The DNA of the CDR3 is TGTGCCAGCTCGCTCCGGGACAGGGGAACGGATTCACCCCTCCACTTT. Residues: CASSLRDRGTDSPLHF.